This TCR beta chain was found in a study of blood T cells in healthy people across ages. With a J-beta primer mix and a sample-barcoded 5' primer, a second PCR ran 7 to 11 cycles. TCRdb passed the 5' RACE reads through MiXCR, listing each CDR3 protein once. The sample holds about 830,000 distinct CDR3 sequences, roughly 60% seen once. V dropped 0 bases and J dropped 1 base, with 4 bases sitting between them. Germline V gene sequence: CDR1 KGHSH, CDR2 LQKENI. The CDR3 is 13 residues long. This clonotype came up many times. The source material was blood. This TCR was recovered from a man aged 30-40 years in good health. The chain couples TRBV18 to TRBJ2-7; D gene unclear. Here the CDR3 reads CASSPPSSYEQYF. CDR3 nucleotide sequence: TGTGCCAGCTCACCACCGAGTTCCTACGAGCAGTACTTC.